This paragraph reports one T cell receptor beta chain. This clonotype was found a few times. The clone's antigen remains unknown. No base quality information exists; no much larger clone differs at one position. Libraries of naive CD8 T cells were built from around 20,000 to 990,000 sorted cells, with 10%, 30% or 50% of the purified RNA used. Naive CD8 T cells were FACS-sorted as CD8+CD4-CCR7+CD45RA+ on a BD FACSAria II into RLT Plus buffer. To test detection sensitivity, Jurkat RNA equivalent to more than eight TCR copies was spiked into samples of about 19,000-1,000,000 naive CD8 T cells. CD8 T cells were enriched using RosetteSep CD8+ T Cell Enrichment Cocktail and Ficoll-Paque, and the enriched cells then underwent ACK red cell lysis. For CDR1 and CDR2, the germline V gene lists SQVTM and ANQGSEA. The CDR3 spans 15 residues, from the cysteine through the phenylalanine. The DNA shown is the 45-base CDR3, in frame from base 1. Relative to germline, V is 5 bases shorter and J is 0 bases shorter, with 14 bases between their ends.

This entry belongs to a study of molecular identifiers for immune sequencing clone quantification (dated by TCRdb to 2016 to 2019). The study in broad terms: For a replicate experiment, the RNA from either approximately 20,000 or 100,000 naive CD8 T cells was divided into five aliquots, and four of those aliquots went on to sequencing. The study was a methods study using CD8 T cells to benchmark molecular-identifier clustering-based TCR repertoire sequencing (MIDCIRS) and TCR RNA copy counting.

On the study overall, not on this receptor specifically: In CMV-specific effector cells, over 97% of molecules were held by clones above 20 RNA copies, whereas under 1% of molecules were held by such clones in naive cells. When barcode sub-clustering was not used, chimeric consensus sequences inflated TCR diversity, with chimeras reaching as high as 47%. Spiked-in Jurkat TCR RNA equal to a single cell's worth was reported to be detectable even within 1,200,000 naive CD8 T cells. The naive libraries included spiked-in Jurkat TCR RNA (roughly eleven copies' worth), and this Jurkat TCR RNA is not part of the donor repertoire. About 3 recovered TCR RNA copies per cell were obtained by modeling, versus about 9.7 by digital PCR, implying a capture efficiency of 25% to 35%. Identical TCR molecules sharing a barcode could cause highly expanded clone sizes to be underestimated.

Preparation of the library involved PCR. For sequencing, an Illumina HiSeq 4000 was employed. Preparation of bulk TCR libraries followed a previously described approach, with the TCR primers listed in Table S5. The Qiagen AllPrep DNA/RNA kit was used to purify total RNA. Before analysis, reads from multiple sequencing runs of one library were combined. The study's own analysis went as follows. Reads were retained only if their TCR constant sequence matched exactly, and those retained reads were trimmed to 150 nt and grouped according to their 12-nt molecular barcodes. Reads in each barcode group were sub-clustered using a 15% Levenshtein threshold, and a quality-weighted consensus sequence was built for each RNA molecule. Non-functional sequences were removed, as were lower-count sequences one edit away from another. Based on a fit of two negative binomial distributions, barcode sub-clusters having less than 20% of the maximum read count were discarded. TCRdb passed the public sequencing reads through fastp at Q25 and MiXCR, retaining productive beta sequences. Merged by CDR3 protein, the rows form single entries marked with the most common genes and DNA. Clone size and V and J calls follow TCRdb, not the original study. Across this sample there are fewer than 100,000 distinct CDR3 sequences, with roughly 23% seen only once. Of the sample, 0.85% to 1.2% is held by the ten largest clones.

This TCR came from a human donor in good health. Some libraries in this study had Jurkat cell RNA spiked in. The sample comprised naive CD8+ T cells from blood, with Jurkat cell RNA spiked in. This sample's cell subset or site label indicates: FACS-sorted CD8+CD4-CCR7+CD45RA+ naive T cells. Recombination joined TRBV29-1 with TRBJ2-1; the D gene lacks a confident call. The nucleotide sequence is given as TGCAGCGTTAAAGGGCAAGAGAGCTCCTACAATGAGCAGTTCTTC. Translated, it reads CSVKGQESSYNEQFF.